The TCR beta chain described here comes from a study of response to subunit inactivated influenza vaccine. The study's findings and limits: Few new T cells, the authors suggested, are recruited by each seasonal influenza vaccination.

CDR1 is KGHSH, CDR2 LQKENI, per germline. CDR3 length: 15 residues. Trimming removed 3 bases from V and 4 bases from J; junction bases left unmatched: 6. As concerns this clonotype: What it binds is unknown.

TCRdb re-called the RT-PCR reads through MiXCR, storing one row per CDR3 protein. There are around 490,000 distinct CDR3 sequences in the sample; around 8% occur only once, and roughly 13% lies in the top ten. The receptor's source is a man between 45 and 75 years old who received an inactivated influenza vaccine. Here the sequenced sample was PBMCs from blood, taken around 25 months after vaccination. The rearrangement links TRBV18 to TRBJ1-5; 7 positions match TRBD1. The CDR3 sequence: CASSPRAGGNQPQHF. CDR3 in DNA: TGTGCCAGCTCACCCCGGGCAGGGGGTAATCAGCCCCAGCATTTT.